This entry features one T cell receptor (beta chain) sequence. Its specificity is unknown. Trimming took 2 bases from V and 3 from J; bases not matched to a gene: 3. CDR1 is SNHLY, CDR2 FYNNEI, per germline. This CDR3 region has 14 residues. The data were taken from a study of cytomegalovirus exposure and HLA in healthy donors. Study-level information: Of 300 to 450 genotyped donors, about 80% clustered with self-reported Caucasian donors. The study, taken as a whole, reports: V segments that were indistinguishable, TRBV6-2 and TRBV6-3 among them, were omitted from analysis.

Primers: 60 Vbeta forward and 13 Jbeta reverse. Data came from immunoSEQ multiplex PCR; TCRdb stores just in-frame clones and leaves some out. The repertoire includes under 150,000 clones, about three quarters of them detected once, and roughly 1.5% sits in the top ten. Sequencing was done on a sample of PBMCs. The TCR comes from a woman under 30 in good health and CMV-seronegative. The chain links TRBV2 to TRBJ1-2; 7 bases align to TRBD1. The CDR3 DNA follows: TGTGCCAGCAGTGAAAGAGACAGGGACTATGGCTACACCTTC. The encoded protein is CASSERDRDYGYTF.